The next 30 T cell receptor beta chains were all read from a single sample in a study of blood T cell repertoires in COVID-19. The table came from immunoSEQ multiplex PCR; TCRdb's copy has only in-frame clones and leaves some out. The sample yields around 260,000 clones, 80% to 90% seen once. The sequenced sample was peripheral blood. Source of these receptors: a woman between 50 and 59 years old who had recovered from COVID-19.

This chain's CDR3 is CASSQPGQGTDTQYF. The CDR3 region has the DNA TGTGCCAGCAGCCAGCCGGGACAGGGGACAGATACGCAGTATTTT. The chain couples TRBV5-4 to TRBJ2-3; 10 bases match TRBD1. CDR1 is SGHNT, CDR2 YYREEE, per germline (reference sequence). Trimming took 4 bases from V and 3 from J; bases not matched to a gene: 5. This CDR3 comprises 15 residues. The variable domain in full, with the rest retrieved from reference TRBV5-4 and TRBJ2-3, is ETGVTQSPTHLIKTRGQQVTLRCSSQSGHNTVSWYQQALGQGPQFIFQYYREEENGRGNFPPRFSGLQFPNYSSELNVNALELDDSALYLCASSQPGQGTDTQYFGPGTRLTVL.

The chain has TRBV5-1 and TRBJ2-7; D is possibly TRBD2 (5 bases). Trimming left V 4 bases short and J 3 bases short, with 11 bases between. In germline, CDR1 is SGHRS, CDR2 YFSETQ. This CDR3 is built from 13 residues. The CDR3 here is CASSRTGYYEQYF. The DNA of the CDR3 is TGCGCCAGCAGCCGGACGGGGTACTACGAGCAGTACTTC. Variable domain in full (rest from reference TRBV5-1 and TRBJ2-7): KAGVTQTPRYLIKTRGQQVTLSCSPISGHRSVSWYQQTPGQGLQFLFEYFSETQRNKGNFPGRFSGRQFSNSRSEMNVSTLELGDSALYLCASSRTGYYEQYFGPGTRLTVT.

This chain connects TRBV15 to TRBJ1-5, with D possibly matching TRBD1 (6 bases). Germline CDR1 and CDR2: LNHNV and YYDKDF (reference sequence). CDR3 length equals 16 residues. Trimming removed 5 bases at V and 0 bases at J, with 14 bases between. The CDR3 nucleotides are TGTGCCACCAGCTTGACAGGAACTTATAGCAATCAGCCCCAGCATTTT. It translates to CATSLTGTYSNQPQHF.

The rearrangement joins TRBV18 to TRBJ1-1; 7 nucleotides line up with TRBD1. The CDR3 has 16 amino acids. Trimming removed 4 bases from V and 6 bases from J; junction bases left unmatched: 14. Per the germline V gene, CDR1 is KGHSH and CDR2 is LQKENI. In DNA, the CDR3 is TGTGCCAGCTCACTCTCCCCCGGGACAGCCGGCGCTGAAGCTTTCTTT. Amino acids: CASSLSPGTAGAEAFF.

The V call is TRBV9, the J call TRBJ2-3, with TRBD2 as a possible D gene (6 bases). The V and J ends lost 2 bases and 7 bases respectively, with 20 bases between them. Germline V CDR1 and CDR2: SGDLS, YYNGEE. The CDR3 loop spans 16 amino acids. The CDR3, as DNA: TGTGCCAGCAGCGTCAGACTAGAAGCCTGGGGGAATACGCAGTATTTT. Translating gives CASSVRLEAWGNTQYF.

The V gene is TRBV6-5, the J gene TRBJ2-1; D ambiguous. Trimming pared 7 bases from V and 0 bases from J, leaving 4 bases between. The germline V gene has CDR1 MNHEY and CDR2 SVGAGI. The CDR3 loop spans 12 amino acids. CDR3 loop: CASIHSYNEQFF. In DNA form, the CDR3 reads TGTGCCAGCATCCACTCCTACAATGAGCAGTTCTTC.

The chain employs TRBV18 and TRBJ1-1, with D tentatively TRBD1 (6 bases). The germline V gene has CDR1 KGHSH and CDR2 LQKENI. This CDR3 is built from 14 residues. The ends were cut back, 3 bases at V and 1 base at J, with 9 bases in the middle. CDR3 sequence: CASSPGQSNTEAFF. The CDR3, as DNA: TGTGCCAGCTCACCCGGACAGTCGAACACTGAAGCTTTCTTT. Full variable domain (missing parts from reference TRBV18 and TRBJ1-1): NAGVMQNPRHLVRRRGQEARLRCSPMKGHSHVYWYRQLPEEGLKFMVYLQKENIIDESGMPKERFSAEFPKEGPSILRIQQVVRGDSAAYFCASSPGQSNTEAFFGQGTRLTVV.

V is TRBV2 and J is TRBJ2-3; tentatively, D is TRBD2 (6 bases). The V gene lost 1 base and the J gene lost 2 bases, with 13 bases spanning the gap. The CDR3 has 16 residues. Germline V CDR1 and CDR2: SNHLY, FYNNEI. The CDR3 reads CASSEGSGKTTDTQYF. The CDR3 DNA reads TGTGCCAGCAGTGAAGGTAGCGGCAAAACCACAGATACGCAGTATTTT.

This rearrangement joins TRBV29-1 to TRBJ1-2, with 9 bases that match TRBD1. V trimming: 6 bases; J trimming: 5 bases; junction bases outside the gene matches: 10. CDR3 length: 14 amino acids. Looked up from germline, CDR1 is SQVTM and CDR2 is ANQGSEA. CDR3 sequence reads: CSVETTGGEYGYTF. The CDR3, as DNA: TGCAGCGTGGAAACGACAGGGGGAGAGTATGGCTACACCTTC.

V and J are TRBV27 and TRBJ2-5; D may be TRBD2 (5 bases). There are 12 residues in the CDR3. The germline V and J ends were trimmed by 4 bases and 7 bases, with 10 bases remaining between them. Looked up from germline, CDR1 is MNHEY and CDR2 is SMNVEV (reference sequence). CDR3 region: CASSSQAGTQYF. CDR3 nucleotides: TGTGCCAGCAGTTCTCAGGCGGGGACCCAGTACTTC.

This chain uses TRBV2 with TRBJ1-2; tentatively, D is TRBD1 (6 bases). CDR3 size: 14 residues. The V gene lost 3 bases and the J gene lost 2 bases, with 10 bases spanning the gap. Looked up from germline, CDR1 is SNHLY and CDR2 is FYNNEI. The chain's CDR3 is CASSDGDINYGYTF. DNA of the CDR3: TGTGCCAGCAGTGATGGGGACATCAACTATGGCTACACCTTC.

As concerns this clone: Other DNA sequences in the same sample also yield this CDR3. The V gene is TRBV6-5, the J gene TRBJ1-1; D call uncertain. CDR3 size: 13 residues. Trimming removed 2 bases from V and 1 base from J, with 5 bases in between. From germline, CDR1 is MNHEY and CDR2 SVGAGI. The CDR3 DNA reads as TGTGCCAGCAGTTACCGGAGGAACACTGAAGCTTTCTTT. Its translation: CASSYRRNTEAFF.

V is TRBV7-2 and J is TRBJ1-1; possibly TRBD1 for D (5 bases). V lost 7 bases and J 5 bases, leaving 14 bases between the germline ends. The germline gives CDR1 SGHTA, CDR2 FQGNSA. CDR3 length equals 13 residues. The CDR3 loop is CASTWGERTEAFF. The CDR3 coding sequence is TGTGCCAGCACCTGGGGGGAGAGAACTGAAGCTTTCTTT.

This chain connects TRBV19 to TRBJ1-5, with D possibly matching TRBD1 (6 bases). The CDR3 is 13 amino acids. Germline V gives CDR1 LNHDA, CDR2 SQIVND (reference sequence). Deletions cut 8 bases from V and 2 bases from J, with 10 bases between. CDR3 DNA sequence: TGTGCCAGTGGGGGGGCGGGCAATCAGCCCCAGCATTTT. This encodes CASGGAGNQPQHF.

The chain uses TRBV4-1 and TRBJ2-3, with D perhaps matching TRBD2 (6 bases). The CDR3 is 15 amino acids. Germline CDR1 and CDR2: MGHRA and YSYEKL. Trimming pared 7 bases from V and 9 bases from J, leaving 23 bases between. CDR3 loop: CASTFLGLGSETQYF. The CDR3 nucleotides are TGCGCCAGCACTTTCTTGGGACTGGGTTCTGAGACGCAGTATTTT.

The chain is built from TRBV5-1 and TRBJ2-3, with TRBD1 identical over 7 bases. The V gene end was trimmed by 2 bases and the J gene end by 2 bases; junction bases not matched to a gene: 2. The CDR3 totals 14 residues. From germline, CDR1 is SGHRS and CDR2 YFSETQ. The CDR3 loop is CASSLTGVTDTQYF. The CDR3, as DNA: TGCGCCAGCAGCTTAACAGGGGTCACAGATACGCAGTATTTT.

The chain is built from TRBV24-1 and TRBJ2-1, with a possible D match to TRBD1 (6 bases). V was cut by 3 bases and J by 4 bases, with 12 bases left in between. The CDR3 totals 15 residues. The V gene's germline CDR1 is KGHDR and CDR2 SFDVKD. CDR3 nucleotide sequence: TGTGCCACCAGTGATCCCGACAGGCGGTACAATGAGCAGTTCTTC. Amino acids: CATSDPDRRYNEQFF.

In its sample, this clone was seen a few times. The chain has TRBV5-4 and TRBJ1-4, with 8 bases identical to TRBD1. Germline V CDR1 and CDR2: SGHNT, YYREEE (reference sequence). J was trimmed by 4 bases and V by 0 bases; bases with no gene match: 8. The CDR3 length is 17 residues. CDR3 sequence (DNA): TGTGCCAGCAGCTTGGAGACAGGGGAATGGGGTAATGAAAAACTGTTTTTT. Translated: CASSLETGEWGNEKLFF.

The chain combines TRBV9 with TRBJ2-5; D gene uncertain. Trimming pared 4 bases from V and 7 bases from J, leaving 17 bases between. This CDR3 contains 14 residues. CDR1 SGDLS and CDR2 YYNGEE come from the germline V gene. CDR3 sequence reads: CASSQRDSRGTQYF. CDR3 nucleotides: TGTGCCAGCAGCCAACGAGATTCTCGAGGGACCCAGTACTTC.

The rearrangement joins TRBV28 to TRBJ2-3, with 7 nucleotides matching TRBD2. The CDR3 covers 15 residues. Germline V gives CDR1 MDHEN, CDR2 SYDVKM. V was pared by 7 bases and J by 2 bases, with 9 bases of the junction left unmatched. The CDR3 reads CASKSAAGNTDTQYF. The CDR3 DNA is TGTGCCAGCAAAAGCGCAGCGGGGAACACAGATACGCAGTATTTT.

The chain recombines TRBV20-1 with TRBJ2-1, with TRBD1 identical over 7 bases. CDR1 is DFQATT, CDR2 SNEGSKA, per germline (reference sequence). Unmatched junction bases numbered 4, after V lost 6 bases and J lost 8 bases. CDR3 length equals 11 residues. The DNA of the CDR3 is TGCAGTGCGTTGAGGGGGCATGAGCAGTTCTTC. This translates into CSALRGHEQFF.

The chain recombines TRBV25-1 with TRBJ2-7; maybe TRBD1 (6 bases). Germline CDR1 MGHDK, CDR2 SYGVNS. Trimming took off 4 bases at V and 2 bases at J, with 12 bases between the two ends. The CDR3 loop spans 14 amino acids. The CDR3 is CASSAYRAPYEQYF. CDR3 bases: TGTGCCAGCAGTGCCTACAGGGCACCCTACGAGCAGTACTTC.

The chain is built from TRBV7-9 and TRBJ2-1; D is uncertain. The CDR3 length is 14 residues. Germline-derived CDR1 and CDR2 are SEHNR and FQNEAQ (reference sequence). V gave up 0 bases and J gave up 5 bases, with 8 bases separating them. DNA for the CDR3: TGTGCCAGCAGCTTAGCTATCCAGAACAATGAGCAGTTCTTC. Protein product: CASSLAIQNNEQFF. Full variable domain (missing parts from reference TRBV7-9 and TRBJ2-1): DTGVSQNPRHKITKRGQNVTFRCDPISEHNRLYWYRQTLGQGPEFLTYFQNEAQLEKSRLLSDRFSAERPKGSFSTLEIQRTEQGDSAMYLCASSLAIQNNEQFFGPGTRLTVL.

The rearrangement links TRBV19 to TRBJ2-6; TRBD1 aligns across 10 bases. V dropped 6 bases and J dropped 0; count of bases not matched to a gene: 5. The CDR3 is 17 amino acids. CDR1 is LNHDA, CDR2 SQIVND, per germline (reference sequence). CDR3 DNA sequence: TGTGCCAGTAGCCGGGGACAGGGGCGCTCTGGGGCCAACGTCCTGACTTTC. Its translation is CASSRGQGRSGANVLTF.

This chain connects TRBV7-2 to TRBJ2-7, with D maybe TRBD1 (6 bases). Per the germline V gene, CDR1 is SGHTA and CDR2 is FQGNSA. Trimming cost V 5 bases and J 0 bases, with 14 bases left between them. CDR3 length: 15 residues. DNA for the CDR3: TGTGCCAGCAGCCCGGAACAGGGCCGCTCCTACGAGCAGTACTTC. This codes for CASSPEQGRSYEQYF.

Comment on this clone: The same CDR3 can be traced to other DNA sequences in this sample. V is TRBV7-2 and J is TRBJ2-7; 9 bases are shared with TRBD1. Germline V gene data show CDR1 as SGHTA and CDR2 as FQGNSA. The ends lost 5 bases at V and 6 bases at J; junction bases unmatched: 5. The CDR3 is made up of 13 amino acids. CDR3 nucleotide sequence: TGTGCCAGCAGCCTGGGACAGGGCGGCGAGCAGTACTTC. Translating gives CASSLGQGGEQYF. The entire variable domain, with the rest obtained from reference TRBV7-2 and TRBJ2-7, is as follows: GAGVSQSPSNKVTEKGKDVELRCDPISGHTALYWYRQSLGQGLEFLIYFQGNSAPDKSGLPSDRFSAERTGGSVSTLTIQRTQQEDSAVYLCASSLGQGGEQYFGPGTRLTVT.

The CDR3: CASSRRYEQYF. The CDR3 coding sequence is TGTGCCAGCAGCCGGAGATACGAGCAGTACTTC. V usage is TRBV2 and J usage is TRBJ2-7; D gene unclear. Germline assignment: CDR1 SNHLY and CDR2 FYNNEI. V dropped 6 bases and J dropped 4 bases, with 7 bases sitting between them. The CDR3 consists of 11 residues.

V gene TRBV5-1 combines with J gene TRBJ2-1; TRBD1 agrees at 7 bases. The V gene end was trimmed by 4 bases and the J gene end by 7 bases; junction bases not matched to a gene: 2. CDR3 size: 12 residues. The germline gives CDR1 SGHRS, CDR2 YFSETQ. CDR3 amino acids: CASSVQGNEQFF. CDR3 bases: TGCGCCAGCAGCGTACAGGGGAATGAGCAGTTCTTC.

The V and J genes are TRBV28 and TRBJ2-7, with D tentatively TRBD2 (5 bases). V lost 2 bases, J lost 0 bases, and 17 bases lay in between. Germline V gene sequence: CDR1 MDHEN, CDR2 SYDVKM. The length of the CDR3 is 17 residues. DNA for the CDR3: TGTGCCAGCAGTTTAATAGGCGGAGCGGAATTCTCCTACGAGCAGTACTTC. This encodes CASSLIGGAEFSYEQYF.

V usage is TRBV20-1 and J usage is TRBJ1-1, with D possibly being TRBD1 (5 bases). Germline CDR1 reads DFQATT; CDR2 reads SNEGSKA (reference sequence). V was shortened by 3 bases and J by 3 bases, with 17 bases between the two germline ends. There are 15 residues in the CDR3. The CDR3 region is CSASGAGFKDTEAFF. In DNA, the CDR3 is TGCAGTGCTAGTGGGGCAGGGTTTAAGGACACTGAAGCTTTCTTT.